These T cell receptor beta chains were read from a single sample in a study of blood T cell repertoires in COVID-19. Clones were read by immunoSEQ multiplex PCR, and TCRdb kept only the in-frame ones, dropping some. This sample yields approximately 66,000 clones, of which 70% to 75% are seen a single time; 22% belongs to the top ten. Sequencing was performed on peripheral blood. The receptors shown here come from a man in his 60s with acute or convalescent COVID-19. CDR3s include the opening cysteine and the closing phenylalanine or tryptophan. D genes are given only for firm matches. Expanded clones are given a class, and other clones once, few, many or no size at all.

CDR3aa	CDR3nt	v_gene	abundance	j_gene	d_gene	len
CASSLGQAPQETQYF	TGTGCCAGCAGCTTAGGTCAGGCCCCCCAAGAGACCCAGTACTTC	TRBV7-9	once	TRBJ2-5	NA	15
CASSAVGGAGRNEQFF	TGTGCCAGCAGCGCCGTAGGGGGAGCCGGAAGGAATGAGCAGTTCTTC	TRBV9	NA	TRBJ2-1	NA	16
CASSEYQVTGELFF	TGTGCCAGCAGTGAATACCAGGTTACCGGGGAGCTGTTTTTT	TRBV25-1	NA	TRBJ2-2	NA	14
CASSPRDYEQYF	TGTGCCAGCAGTCCTCGGGACTACGAGCAGTACTTC	TRBV12-3/TRBV12-4	NA	TRBJ2-7	NA	12
CASRSGDTQYF	TGCGCCAGCAGAAGCGGGGATACGCAGTATTTT	TRBV10-1	NA	TRBJ2-3	NA	11
CASSPTSGRALDTQYF	TGTGCCAGCAGCCCGACTAGCGGGAGGGCTTTAGATACGCAGTATTTT	TRBV3-1/TRBV3-2	NA	TRBJ2-3	TRBD2	16
CASSLRGPESNTEAFF	TGTGCCAGCAGCTTGAGGGGGCCAGAATCGAACACTGAAGCTTTCTTT	TRBV5-6	NA	TRBJ1-1	TRBD1	16
CASSRISQDTGELFF	TGTGCCAGCAGTAGGATCTCACAGGACACCGGGGAGCTGTTTTTT	TRBV6-2/TRBV6-3	NA	TRBJ2-2	NA	15
CASTLDRENTGELFF	TGTGCCAGCACTTTAGACAGGGAGAACACCGGGGAGCTGTTTTTT	TRBV25-1	many	TRBJ2-2	TRBD1	15
CASSSLRQGTNTGELFF	TGTGCCAGCAGCTCCCTTCGACAGGGAACGAACACCGGGGAGCTGTTTTTT	TRBV5-4	NA	TRBJ2-2	TRBD1	17
CASSFGWGNTIYF	TGTGCCAGCAGCTTCGGTTGGGGAAACACCATATATTTT	TRBV11-2	many	TRBJ1-3	NA	13
CASSQDLGRFNEQFF	TGTGCCAGCAGCCAAGATTTGGGGAGATTCAATGAGCAGTTCTTC	TRBV3-1/TRBV3-2	NA	TRBJ2-1	NA	15
CASSSYDREAFF	TGTGCCAGCAGCTCCTACGACAGGGAAGCTTTCTTT	TRBV7-9	NA	TRBJ1-1	NA	12
CATSREGQSGNTIYF	TGTGCCACCAGCCGAGAGGGACAGTCTGGAAACACCATATATTTT	TRBV15	once	TRBJ1-3	TRBD1	15
CASSDSQQETQYF	TGTGCCAGCAGTGACTCCCAGCAAGAGACCCAGTACTTC	TRBV6-4	many	TRBJ2-5	NA	13
CASSLAGAGYEQYF	TGCGCCAGCAGCTTGGCAGGGGCGGGTTACGAGCAGTACTTC	TRBV5-1	few	TRBJ2-7	NA	14
CASSRGGTGAIDGYTF	TGTGCCAGCAGTCGTGGCGGGACAGGGGCGATCGATGGCTACACCTTC	TRBV2	many	TRBJ1-2	TRBD1	16
CASSDHRSRGYTF	TGCGCCAGCAGTGACCACAGGTCTCGGGGCTACACCTTC	TRBV10-1	NA	TRBJ1-2	NA	13
CASNCVACNEQFF	TGTGCCAGCAACTGCGTAGCGTGCAATGAGCAGTTCTTC	TRBV6-5	NA	TRBJ2-1	NA	13
CASSRTGWVGYTF	TGTGCCAGCAGCCGGACAGGCTGGGTTGGCTACACCTTC	TRBV7-9	NA	TRBJ1-2	TRBD1	13
CAISESNQENTGELFF	TGTGCCATCAGTGAGTCTAATCAGGAGAACACCGGGGAGCTGTTTTTT	TRBV10-3	few	TRBJ2-2	NA	16
CAWSADVGSGANVLTF	TGTGCCTGGAGTGCAGATGTTGGCTCTGGGGCCAACGTCCTGACTTTC	TRBV30	NA	TRBJ2-6	NA	16
CASSELAGEVEEQFF	TGTGCCAGCAGCGAACTAGCGGGGGAAGTCGAAGAGCAGTTCTTC	TRBV7-9	few	TRBJ2-1	TRBD2	15
CASSYFPYTDTQYF	TGTGCCAGCAGTTACTTCCCCTACACAGATACGCAGTATTTT	TRBV6-6	NA	TRBJ2-3	NA	14
CAWSVGTGRGYGYTF	TGTGCCTGGAGTGTAGGGACAGGCCGAGGCTATGGCTACACCTTC	TRBV30	NA	TRBJ1-2	TRBD1	15
CSASGGVSGETQYF	TGCAGTGCTAGTGGGGGAGTCTCGGGAGAGACCCAGTACTTC	TRBV20-1	NA	TRBJ2-5	NA	14
CASSFVAGVSDEQYF	TGTGCCAGCAGCTTTGTAGCGGGAGTGTCGGACGAGCAGTACTTC	TRBV7-2	NA	TRBJ2-7	TRBD2	15
CASSHVFATEAFF	TGTGCCAGCAGCCACGTTTTTGCGACTGAAGCTTTCTTT	TRBV7-2	few	TRBJ1-1	NA	13
CARSPTGEETQYF	TGTGCCAGAAGTCCAACAGGGGAAGAGACCCAGTACTTC	TRBV5-3	few	TRBJ2-5	TRBD1	13
CAISDGSSGNTIYF	TGTGCCATCAGTGACGGGTCCTCTGGAAACACCATATATTTT	TRBV10-3	NA	TRBJ1-3	NA	14
CATSGGVRTDTQYF	TGTGCCACCAGTGGGGGGGTGCGCACAGATACGCAGTATTTT	TRBV24-1	NA	TRBJ2-3	NA	14
CSVETSGIYNEQFF	TGCAGCGTTGAAACTAGCGGCATATACAATGAGCAGTTCTTC	TRBV29-1	NA	TRBJ2-1	TRBD2	14
CASSLWQRTDTQYF	TGTGCCAGCAGCTTATGGCAGAGGACAGATACGCAGTATTTT	TRBV5-4	NA	TRBJ2-3	NA	14
CASSQYYLNRGRDTQYF	TGCGCCAGCAGCCAATATTACTTGAACAGGGGAAGGGATACGCAGTATTTT	TRBV4-1	few	TRBJ2-3	TRBD1	17
CAIQTVSYGYTF	TGTGCCATTCAGACAGTGAGCTATGGCTACACCTTC	TRBV5-6	NA	TRBJ1-2	NA	12
CASSQNPPAGVGNEQFF	TGCGCCAGCAGCCAAAACCCCCCAGCGGGAGTAGGCAATGAGCAGTTCTTC	TRBV4-1	NA	TRBJ2-1	TRBD2	17
CASTLSGGLYGYTF	TGTGCCAGCACCCTTTCTGGGGGACTCTATGGCTACACCTTC	TRBV6-5	NA	TRBJ1-2	NA	14